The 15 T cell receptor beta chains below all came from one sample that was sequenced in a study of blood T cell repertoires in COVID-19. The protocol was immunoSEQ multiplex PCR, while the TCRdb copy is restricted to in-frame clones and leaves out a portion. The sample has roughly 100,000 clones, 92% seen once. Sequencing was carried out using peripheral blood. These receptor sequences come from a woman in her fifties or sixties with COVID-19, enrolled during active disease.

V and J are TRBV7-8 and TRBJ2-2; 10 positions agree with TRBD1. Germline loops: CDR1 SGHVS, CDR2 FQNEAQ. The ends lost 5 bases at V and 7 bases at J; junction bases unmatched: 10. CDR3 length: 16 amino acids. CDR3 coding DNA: TGTGCCAGCAGCCCTCTGGACAGGGGGATCCTCGGGGAGCTGTTTTTT. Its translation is CASSPLDRGILGELFF.

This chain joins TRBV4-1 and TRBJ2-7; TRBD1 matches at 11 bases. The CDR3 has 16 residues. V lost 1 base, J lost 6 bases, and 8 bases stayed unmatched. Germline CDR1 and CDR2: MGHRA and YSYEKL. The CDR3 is CASSQVRGQGAGEQYF. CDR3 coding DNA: TGCGCCAGCAGCCAAGTACGAGGACAGGGGGCAGGCGAGCAGTACTTC.

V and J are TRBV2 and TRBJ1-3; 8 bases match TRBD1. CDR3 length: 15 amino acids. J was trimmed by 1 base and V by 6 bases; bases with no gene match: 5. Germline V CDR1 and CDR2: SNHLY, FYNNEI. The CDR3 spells CASSRRTGSGNTIYF. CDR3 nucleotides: TGTGCCAGCAGCCGTAGGACAGGGTCTGGAAACACCATATATTTT.

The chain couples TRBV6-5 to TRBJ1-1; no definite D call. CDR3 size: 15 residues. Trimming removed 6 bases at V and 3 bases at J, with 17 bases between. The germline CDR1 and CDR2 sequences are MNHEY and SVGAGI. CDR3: CASSEIQEADTEAFF. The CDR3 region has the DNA TGTGCCAGCAGCGAGATTCAAGAAGCGGACACTGAAGCTTTCTTT.

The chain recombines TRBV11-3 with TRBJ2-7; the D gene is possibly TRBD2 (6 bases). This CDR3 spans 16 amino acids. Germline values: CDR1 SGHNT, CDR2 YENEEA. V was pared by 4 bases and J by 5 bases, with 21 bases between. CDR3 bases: TGTGCCAGCAGCTCCGGTCTTAGCGGTCCCCCCCACGAGCAGTACTTC. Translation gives CASSSGLSGPPHEQYF.

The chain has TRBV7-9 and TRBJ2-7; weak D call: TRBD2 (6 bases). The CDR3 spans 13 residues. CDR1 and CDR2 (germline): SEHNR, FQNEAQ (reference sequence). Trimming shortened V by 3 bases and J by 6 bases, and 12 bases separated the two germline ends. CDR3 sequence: CASSFIRDSEQYF. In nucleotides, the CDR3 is TGTGCCAGCAGCTTTATCAGGGACTCCGAGCAGTACTTC.

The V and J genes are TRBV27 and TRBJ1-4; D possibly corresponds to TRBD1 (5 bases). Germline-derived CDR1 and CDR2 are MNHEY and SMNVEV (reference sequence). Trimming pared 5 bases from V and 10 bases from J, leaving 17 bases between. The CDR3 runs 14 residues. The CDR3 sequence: CASSITGDLGKLFF. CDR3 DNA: TGTGCCAGCAGTATAACAGGAGACCTAGGAAAACTGTTTTTT.

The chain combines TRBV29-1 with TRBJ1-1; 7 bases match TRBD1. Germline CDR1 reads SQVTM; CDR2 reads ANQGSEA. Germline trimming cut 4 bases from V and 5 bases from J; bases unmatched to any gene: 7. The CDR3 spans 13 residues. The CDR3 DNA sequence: TGCAGCGTTGTACAGGGGTTGTGGACTGAAGCTTTCTTT. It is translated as CSVVQGLWTEAFF.

DNA of the CDR3: TGTGCCAGCACCTCATGGGGGGGGAACACCGGGGAGCTGTTTTTT. As protein: CASTSWGGNTGELFF. The V and J genes are TRBV27 and TRBJ2-2; 7 bases are a match to TRBD2. V was pared by 7 bases and J by 1 base, with 6 bases of the junction left unmatched. This CDR3 is built from 15 residues. Germline V gives CDR1 MNHEY, CDR2 SMNVEV (reference sequence).

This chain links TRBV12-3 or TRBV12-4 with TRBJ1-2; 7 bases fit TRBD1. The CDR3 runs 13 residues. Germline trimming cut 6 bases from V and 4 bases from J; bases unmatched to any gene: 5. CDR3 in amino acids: CASSPGTVYGYTF. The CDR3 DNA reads TGTGCCAGCAGCCCCGGGACAGTCTATGGCTACACCTTC.

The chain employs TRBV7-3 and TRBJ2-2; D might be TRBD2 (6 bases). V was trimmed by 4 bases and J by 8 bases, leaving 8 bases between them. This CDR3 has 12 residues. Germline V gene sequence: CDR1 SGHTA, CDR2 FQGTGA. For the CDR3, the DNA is TGTGCCAGCAGCTCGGGGGTAGGGGAGCTGTTTTTT. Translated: CASSSGVGELFF.

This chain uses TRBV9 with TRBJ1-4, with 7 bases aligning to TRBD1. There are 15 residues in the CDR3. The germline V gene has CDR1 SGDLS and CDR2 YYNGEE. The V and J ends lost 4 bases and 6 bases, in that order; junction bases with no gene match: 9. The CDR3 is CASSSSGTAYEKLFF. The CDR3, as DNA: TGTGCCAGCAGCTCCTCCGGGACAGCCTATGAAAAACTGTTTTTT.

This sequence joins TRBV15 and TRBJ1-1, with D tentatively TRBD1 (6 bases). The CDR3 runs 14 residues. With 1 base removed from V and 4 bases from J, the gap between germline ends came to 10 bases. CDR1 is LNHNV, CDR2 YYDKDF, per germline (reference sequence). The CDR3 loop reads CATSRGGRGTEAFF. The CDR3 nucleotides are TGTGCCACCAGCAGAGGGGGCAGGGGCACTGAAGCTTTCTTT. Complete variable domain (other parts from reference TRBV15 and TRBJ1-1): DAMVIQNPRYQVTQFGKPVTLSCSQTLNHNVMYWYQQKSSQAPKLLFHYYDKDFNNEADTPDNFQSRRPNTSFCFLDIRSPGLGDTAMYLCATSRGGRGTEAFFGQGTRLTVV.

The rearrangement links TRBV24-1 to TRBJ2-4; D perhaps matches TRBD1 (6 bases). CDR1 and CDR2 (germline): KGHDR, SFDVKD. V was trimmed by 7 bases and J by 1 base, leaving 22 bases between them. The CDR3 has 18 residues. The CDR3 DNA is TGTGCCACCAGGACCCCGGGACACAAACTTAAGGCCAAAAACATTCAGTACTTC. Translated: CATRTPGHKLKAKNIQYF.

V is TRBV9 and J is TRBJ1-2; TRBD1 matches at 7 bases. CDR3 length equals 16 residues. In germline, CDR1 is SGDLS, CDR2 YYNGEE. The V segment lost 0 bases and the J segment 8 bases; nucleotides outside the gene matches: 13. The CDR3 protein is CASSVGPRQGVGGYTF. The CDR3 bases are TGTGCCAGCAGCGTAGGGCCGAGACAGGGAGTGGGAGGCTACACCTTC.